The 15 T cell receptor beta chains below come from one sample, sequenced in a study of T cells in Graves' hyperthyroidism and ophthalmopathy. RNA transcripts gave rise to amplified TCR beta CDR3 regions. The HTBI primer set drove a first-round RT-PCR of the TCR CDR3. TCRdb reanalysed the multiplex PCR reads using MiXCR and keeps one entry per CDR3 protein. The sample gives some 300,000 distinct CDR3 sequences, roughly a fifth of which show up once; under 45% is in the top ten. Sequencing input: blood. All receptors come from a man between 50 and 59 years old with Graves' ophthalmopathy.

This clonotype was recorded many times. This chain joins TRBV11-2 and TRBJ1-3; D unclear. V lost 5 bases, J lost 4 bases, and 15 bases lay in between. CDR3 size: 15 residues. Germline CDR1 SGHAT, CDR2 FQNNGV. Here the CDR3 DNA reads TGTGCCAGCAGCACCCCAGCATCGGGCGGAAACACCATATATTTT. Translated: CASSTPASGGNTIYF. Full variable domain (outside the CDR3, taken from reference TRBV11-2 and TRBJ1-3): EAGVAQSPRYKIIEKRQSVAFWCNPISGHATLYWYQQILGQGPKLLIQFQNNGVVDDSQLPKDRFSAERLKGVDSTLKIQPAKLEDSAVYLCASSTPASGGNTIYFGEGSWLTVV.

In its sample, this clonotype was seen many times. The chain has TRBV7-9 and TRBJ2-1, with D hard to call. The CDR3 sequence is 16 residues long. Germline V lookup: CDR1 SEHNR, CDR2 FQNEAQ (reference sequence). Between the trimmed V and J ends, which lost 4 bases and 0 bases, there was a span of 13 bases. This CDR3 is CASSSRRVGSYNEQFF. DNA for the CDR3: TGTGCCAGCAGCTCAAGAAGGGTGGGCTCCTACAATGAGCAGTTCTTC.

This clonotype was detected only a few times. Here the CDR3 reads CASSQDRTGWEETQYF. In DNA form, the CDR3 reads TGTGCCAGCAGCCAAGACCGGACAGGGTGGGAAGAGACCCAGTACTTC. The V gene is TRBV14, the J gene TRBJ2-5, with TRBD1 matching over 8 bases. The germline V gene has CDR1 SGHDN and CDR2 FVKESK. Germline trimming cut 0 bases from V and 3 bases from J; bases unmatched to any gene: 6. CDR3 size: 16 residues.

The V and J genes are TRBV5-1 and TRBJ2-1; 11 nucleotides align to TRBD2. The CDR3 has 18 residues. Losses at the gene ends were 0 bases for V and 2 bases for J; bases not matched to a gene: 7. Germline V CDR1 and CDR2: SGHRS, YFSETQ. DNA of the CDR3: TGCGCCAGCAGCTTGGGTCTAGCGGGAGGTGCCGCCTACAATGAGCAGTTCTTC. It specifies CASSLGLAGGAAYNEQFF.

This clonotype occurred many times. The J gene is TRBJ2-1, the V gene TRBV11-3; TRBD1 might be the D (6 bases). V lost 5 bases and J 7 bases, leaving 18 bases between the germline ends. The CDR3 loop spans 15 amino acids. Germline CDR1 SGHNT, CDR2 YENEEA. The CDR3 DNA follows: TGTGCCAGCAGCCAAGAGGACAGCCCAGGGAATGAGCAGTTCTTC. Encoded protein: CASSQEDSPGNEQFF.

At least ten counts were recorded for this clonotype. The V gene is TRBV11-2, the J gene TRBJ2-1, with D possibly matching TRBD1 (5 bases). The CDR3 spans 17 residues. V was trimmed by 1 base and J by 1 base, leaving 14 bases between them. Germline CDR1 reads SGHAT; CDR2 reads FQNNGV. In nucleotides, the CDR3 is TGTGCCAGCAGCTTAGGTGCCAGGGTGGTGTCCTACAATGAGCAGTTCTTC. Protein product: CASSLGARVVSYNEQFF.

The sample holds many counts of this clonotype. V gene TRBV28 combines with J gene TRBJ2-1; perhaps TRBD1 as D (5 bases). The CDR3 length is 13 residues. From germline, CDR1 is MDHEN and CDR2 SYDVKM. Trimming took 6 bases from V and 4 from J, leaving 10 bases between them. The CDR3 loop reads CASSRVSYNEQFF. The CDR3 DNA reads as TGTGCCAGCAGCAGGGTCTCATACAATGAGCAGTTCTTC.

The chain links TRBV6-1 to TRBJ1-2; no clear D gene. V lost 6 bases, J lost 2 bases, and 16 bases lay in between. CDR1 is MNHNS and CDR2 is SASEGT in the germline V gene. The CDR3 runs 15 residues. CDR3 protein: CASSIARRQNYGYTF. The CDR3 nucleotides read TGTGCCAGCAGCATCGCGAGGCGGCAGAACTATGGCTACACCTTC.

The genes are TRBV28 and TRBJ1-6; TRBD1 is a possible D gene (5 bases). With 1 base removed from V and 13 bases from J, the gap between germline ends came to 8 bases. Germline V gene data show CDR1 as MDHEN and CDR2 as SYDVKM. The CDR3 covers 12 residues. CDR3 amino acids: CASSLSGAPLHF. The CDR3 bases are TGTGCCAGCAGTTTATCCGGGGCGCCCCTCCACTTT.

This clonotype was recorded many times. The chain uses TRBV2 and TRBJ1-1, with 9 bases aligning to TRBD1. From germline, CDR1 is SNHLY and CDR2 FYNNEI. This CDR3 is built from 17 residues. The V and J ends lost 2 bases and 5 bases, in that order; junction bases with no gene match: 12. For the CDR3, the DNA is TGTGCCAGCAGTGAAAGGGGACAGGGCGTAATGGGGACTGAAGCTTTCTTT. It yields the protein CASSERGQGVMGTEAFF. The full variable domain, with the rest looked up from reference TRBV2 and TRBJ1-1, is EPEVTQTPSHQVTQMGQEVILRCVPISNHLYFYWYRQILGQKVEFLVSFYNNEISEKSEIFDDQFSVERPDGSNFTLKIRSTKLEDSAMYFCASSERGQGVMGTEAFFGQGTRLTVV.

This clonotype was seen ten or more times. The rearrangement links TRBV6-1 to TRBJ2-5; 7 positions agree with TRBD1. In germline, CDR1 is MNHNS, CDR2 SASEGT. The CDR3 covers 18 residues. The J segment lost 5 bases and the V segment lost 7 bases, leaving 22 bases of the junction unmatched. The CDR3: CASTTRWETGTVRETQYF. The CDR3 region has the DNA TGTGCCAGCACCACCCGATGGGAAACCGGGACAGTTCGGGAGACCCAGTACTTC.

This clonotype appeared many times. The chain recombines TRBV3-1 with TRBJ2-3; 7 nucleotides line up with TRBD1. Germline lookup yields CDR1 LGHDT and CDR2 YNNKEL (reference sequence). The length of the CDR3 is 15 residues. Trimming cost V 3 bases and J 2 bases; bases outside gene matches: 5. CDR3 DNA: TGTGCCAGCAGCCAGCCGGGACAGAACACAGATACGCAGTATTTT. As protein: CASSQPGQNTDTQYF.

This clonotype occurred many times. V is TRBV2 and J is TRBJ1-6, with D tentatively TRBD1 (5 bases). CDR1 and CDR2 (germline): SNHLY, FYNNEI. The CDR3 has 13 residues. Between the trimmed V and J ends, which lost 10 bases and 7 bases, there was a span of 14 bases. Here the CDR3 reads CATKGDGNSPLHF. CDR3 DNA: TGTGCCACCAAAGGGGACGGCAATTCACCCCTCCACTTT.

For this clonotype: A read error is possible here, since a much larger clone lies one base away. V is TRBV5-1 and J is TRBJ2-7, with D unresolved. The germline CDR1 and CDR2 sequences are SGHRS and YFSETQ. There are 14 residues in the CDR3. Trimming stripped 0 bases from V and 7 bases from J, with 14 bases between. The CDR3 loop reads CASSLEGGALEQYF. As DNA, the CDR3 is TGCGCCAGCAGCTTGGAGGGCGGTGCCCTGGAGCAGTACTTC.

J is TRBJ2-5 and V is TRBV11-3, with 7 positions matching TRBD2. CDR3 length equals 12 residues. Germline assignment: CDR1 SGHNT and CDR2 YENEEA. V was clipped by 4 bases and J by 7 bases; unmatched bases: 3. CDR3 protein: CASSSREGTQYF. For the CDR3, the DNA is TGTGCCAGCAGCTCGAGGGAGGGGACCCAGTACTTC.